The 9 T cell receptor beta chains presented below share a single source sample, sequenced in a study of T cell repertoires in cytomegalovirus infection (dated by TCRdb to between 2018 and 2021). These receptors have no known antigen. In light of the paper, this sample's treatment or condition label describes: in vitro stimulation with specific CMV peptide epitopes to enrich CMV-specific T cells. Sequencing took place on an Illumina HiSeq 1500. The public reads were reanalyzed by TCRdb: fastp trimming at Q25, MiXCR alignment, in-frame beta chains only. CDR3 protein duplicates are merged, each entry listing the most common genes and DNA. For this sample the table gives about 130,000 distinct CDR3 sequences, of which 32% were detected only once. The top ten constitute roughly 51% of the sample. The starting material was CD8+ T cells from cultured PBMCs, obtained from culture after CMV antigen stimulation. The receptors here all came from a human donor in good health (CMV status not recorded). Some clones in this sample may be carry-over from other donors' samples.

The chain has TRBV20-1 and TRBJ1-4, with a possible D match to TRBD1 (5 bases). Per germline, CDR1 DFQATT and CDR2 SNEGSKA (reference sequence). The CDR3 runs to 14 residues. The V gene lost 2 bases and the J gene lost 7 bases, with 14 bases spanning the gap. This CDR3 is CSARTGTKAEKLFF. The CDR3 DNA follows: TGCAGTGCTAGAACCGGGACTAAGGCTGAAAAACTGTTTTTT.

The CDR3 region has the DNA TGCGCCAGCAGGGATTTCCTAGCGGGGGGGAACCTCCCCAATGAGCAGTTCTTC. Amino acids: CASRDFLAGGNLPNEQFF. This chain uses TRBV10-2 with TRBJ2-1, with 12 bases matching TRBD2. The CDR3 sequence is 18 residues long. CDR1 and CDR2 from the germline V gene are WSHSY and SAAADI. With 6 bases clipped from V and 6 bases from J, the junction kept 15 bases outside the gene matches.

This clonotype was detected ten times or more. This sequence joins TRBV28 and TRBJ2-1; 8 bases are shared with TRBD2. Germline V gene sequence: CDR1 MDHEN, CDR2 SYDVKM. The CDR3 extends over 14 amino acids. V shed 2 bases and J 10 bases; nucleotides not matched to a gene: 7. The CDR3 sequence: CASSLAGLADEQFF. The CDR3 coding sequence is TGTGCCAGCAGTTTAGCAGGACTAGCCGACGAGCAGTTCTTC.

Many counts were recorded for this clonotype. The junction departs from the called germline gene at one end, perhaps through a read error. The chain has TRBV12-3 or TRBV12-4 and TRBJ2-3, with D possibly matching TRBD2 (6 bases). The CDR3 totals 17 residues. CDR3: CASSLTPGGRGTDTQYF. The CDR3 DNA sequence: TGTGCCAGCAGTTTAACCCCCGGGGGTCGGGGCACGGATACGCAGTATTTT.

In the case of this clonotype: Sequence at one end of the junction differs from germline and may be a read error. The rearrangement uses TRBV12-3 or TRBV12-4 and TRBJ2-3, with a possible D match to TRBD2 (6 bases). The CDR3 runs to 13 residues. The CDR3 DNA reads TGTGCCAGCAGTTTAGGGCGTCTAGCGTCTACCGATTTT. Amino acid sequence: CASSLGRLASTDF.

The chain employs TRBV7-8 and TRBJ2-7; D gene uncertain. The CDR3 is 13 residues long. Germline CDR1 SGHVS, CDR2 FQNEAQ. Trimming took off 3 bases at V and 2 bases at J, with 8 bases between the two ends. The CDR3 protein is CASSFDLTYEQYF. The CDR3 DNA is TGTGCCAGCAGCTTTGACTTAACCTACGAGCAGTACTTC. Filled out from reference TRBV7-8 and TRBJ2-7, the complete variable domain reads GAGVSQSPRYKVAKRGQDVALRCDPISGHVSLFWYQQALGQGPEFLTYFQNEAQLDKSGLPSDRFFAERPEGSVSTLKIQRTQQEDSAVYLCASSFDLTYEQYFGPGTRLTVT.

CDR3 loop: CASSRYWTDTQYF. In DNA form, the CDR3 reads TGTGCCAGCAGCCGTTATTGGACAGATACGCAGTATTTT. This chain connects TRBV7-6 to TRBJ2-3, with D unclear. CDR1 SGHVS and CDR2 FNYEAQ come from the germline V gene. Trimming took off 5 bases at V and 3 bases at J, with 9 bases between the two ends. The CDR3 loop spans 13 amino acids.

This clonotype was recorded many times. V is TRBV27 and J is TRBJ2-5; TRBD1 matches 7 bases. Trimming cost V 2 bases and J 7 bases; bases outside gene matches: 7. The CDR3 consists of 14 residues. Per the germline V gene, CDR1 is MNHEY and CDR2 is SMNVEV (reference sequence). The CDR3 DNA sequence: TGTGCCAGCAGTTTAGAGGGGGCGCATGGGACCCAGTACTTC. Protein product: CASSLEGAHGTQYF.

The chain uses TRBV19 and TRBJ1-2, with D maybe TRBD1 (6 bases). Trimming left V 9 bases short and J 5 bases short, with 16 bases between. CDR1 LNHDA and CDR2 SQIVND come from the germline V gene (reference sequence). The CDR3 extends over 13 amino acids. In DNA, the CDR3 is TGTGCCAGCATGACAGGCTTTGGGTATGGCTACACCTTC. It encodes CASMTGFGYGYTF.